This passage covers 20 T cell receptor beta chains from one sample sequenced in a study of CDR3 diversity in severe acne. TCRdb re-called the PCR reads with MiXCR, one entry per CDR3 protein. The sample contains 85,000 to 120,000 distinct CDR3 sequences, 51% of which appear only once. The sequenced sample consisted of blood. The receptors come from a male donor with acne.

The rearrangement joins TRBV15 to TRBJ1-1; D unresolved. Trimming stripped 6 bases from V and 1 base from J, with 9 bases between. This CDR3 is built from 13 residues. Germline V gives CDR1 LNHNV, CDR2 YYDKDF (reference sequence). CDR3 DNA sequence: TGTGCCACCAGGGTGCGGGGGAACACTGAAGCTTTCTTT. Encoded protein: CATRVRGNTEAFF.

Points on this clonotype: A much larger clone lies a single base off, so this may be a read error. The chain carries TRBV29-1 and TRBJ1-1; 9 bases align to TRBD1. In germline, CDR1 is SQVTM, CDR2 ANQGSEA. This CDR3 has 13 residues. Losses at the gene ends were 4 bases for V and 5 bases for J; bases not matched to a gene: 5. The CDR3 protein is CSVVRGQGTEAFF. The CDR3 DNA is TGCAGCGTTGTCAGAGGACAGGGGACTGAAGCTTTCTTT.

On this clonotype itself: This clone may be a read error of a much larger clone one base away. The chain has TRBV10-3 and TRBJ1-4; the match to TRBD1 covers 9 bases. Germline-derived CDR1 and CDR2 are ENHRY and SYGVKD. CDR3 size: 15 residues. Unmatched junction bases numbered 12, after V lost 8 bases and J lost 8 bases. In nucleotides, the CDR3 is TGTGCCATCGGGGCGAACAGGGGGCCGGTCGAAAAACTGTTTTTT. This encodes CAIGANRGPVEKLFF.

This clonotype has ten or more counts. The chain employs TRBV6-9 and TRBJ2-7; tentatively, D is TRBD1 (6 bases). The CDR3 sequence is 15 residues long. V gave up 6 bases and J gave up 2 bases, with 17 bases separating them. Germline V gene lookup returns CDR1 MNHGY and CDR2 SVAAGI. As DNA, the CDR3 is TGTGCCAGCAGCCGACAGGCCCTTTACACCTACGAGCAGTACTTC. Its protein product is CASSRQALYTYEQYF.

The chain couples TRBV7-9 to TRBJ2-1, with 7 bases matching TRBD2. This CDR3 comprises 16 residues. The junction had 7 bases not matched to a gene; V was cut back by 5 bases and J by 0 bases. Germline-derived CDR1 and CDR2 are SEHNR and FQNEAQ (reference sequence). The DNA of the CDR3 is TGTGCCAGCAGCGATAGCGGGCTGAGCTCCTACAATGAGCAGTTCTTC. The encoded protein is CASSDSGLSSYNEQFF.

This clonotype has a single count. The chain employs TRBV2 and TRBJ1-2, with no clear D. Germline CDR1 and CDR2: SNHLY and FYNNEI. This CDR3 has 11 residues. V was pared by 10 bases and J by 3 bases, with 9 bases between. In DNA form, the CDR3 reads TGTGCCACCGGGGTCGACTATGGCTACACCTTC. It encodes CATGVDYGYTF.

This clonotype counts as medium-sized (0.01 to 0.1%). The CDR3 protein is CASSVELAGESDTQYF. The CDR3 nucleotides read TGTGCCAGCAGCGTGGAACTAGCGGGAGAGTCAGATACGCAGTATTTT. This rearrangement joins TRBV9 to TRBJ2-3; 11 nucleotides agree with TRBD2. Trimming cost V 2 bases and J 4 bases; bases outside gene matches: 6. The germline CDR1 and CDR2 sequences are SGDLS and YYNGEE. The CDR3 is 16 residues long.

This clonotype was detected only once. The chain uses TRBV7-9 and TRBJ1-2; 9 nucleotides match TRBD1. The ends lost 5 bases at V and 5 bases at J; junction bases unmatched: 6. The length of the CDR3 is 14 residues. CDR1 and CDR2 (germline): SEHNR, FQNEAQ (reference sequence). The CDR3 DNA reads TGTGCCAGCAGCCCCGGGACAGGGACTTATGGCTACACCTTC. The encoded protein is CASSPGTGTYGYTF.

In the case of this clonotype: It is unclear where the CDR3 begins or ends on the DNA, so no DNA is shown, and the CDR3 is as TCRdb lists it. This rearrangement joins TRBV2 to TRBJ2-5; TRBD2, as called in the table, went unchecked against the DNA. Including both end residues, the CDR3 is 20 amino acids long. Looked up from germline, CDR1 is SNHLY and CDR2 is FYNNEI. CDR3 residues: CASSDDYGYTFGSGVETQYF.

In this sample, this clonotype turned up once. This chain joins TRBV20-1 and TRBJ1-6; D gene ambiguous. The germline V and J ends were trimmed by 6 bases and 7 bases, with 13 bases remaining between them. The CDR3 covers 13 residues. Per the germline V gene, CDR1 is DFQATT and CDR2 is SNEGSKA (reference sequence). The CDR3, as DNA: TGCAGTGCCTGGGCGGGGTCGAATTCACCCCTCCACTTT. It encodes CSAWAGSNSPLHF.

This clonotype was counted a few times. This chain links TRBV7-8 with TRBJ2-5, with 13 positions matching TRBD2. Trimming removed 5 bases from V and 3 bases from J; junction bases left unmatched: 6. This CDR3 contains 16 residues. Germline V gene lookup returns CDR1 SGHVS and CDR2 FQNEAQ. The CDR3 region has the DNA TGTGCCAGCAGCGTAACGGGACTAGCGGGAAAAGAGACCCAGTACTTC. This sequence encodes CASSVTGLAGKETQYF.

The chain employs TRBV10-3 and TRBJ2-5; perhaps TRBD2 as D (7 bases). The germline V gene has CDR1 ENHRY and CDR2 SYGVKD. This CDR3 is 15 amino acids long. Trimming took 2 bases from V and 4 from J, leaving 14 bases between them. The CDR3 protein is CAISEIGGRIETQYF. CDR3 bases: TGTGCCATCAGTGAGATCGGGGGGCGAATAGAGACCCAGTACTTC.

The CDR3 bases are TGTGCCAGCAGCTTGACGGGACAGGAGGAGACCCAGTACTTC. Translating gives CASSLTGQEETQYF. The chain employs TRBV13 and TRBJ2-5; 8 positions match TRBD1. The CDR3 runs 14 residues. The V gene's germline CDR1 is PRHDT and CDR2 FYEKMQ (reference sequence). J was trimmed by 5 bases and V by 3 bases; bases with no gene match: 5.

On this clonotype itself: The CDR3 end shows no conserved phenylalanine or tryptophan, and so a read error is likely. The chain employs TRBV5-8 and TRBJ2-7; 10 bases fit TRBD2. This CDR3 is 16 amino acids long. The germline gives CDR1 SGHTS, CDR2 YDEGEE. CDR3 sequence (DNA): TGTGCCAGCAGCTTGGGGGTTCTAGCGGGAGTCTACGGGCAGTACTCC. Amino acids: CASSLGVLAGVYGQYS.

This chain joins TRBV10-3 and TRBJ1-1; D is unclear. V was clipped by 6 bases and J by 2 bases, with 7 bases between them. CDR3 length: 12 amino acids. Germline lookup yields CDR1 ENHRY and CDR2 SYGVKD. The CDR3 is CAISAPNTEAFF. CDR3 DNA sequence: TGTGCCATCAGCGCTCCAAACACTGAAGCTTTCTTT.

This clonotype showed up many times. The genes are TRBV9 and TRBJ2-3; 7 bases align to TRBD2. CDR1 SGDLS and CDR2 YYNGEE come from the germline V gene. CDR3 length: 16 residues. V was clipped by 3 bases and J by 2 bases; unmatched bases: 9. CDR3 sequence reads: CASSAGLDGYTDTQYF. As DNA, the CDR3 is TGTGCCAGCAGCGCCGGACTAGATGGCTACACAGATACGCAGTATTTT.

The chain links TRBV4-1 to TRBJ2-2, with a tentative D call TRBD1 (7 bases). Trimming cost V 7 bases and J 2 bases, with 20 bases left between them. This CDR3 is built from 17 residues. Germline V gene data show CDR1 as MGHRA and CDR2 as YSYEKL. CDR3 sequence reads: CASTRGQGGGNTGELFF. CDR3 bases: TGCGCCAGCACCCGAGGTCAGGGGGGCGGTAACACCGGGGAGCTGTTTTTT.

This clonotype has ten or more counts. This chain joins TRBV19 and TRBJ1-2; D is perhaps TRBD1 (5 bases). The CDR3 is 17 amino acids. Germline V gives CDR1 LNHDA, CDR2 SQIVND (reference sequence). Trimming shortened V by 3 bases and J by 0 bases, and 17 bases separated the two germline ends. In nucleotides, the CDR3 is TGTGCCAGTAGTATCGGATCCGGACTGACAGCTAACTATGGCTACACCTTC. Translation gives CASSIGSGLTANYGYTF.

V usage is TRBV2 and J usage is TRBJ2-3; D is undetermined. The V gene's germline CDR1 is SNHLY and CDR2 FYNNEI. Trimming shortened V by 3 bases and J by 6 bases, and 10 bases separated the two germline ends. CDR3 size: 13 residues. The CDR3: CASSDEAEDTQYF. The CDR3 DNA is TGTGCCAGCAGTGACGAGGCAGAGGATACGCAGTATTTT.

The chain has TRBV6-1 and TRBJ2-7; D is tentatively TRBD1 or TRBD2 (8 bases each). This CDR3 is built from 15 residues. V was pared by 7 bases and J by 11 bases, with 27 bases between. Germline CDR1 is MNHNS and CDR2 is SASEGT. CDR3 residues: CASTRTGTRTRREYF. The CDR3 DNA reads TGTGCCAGCACCAGGACAGGGACTAGGACGCGCCGGGAGTACTTC.